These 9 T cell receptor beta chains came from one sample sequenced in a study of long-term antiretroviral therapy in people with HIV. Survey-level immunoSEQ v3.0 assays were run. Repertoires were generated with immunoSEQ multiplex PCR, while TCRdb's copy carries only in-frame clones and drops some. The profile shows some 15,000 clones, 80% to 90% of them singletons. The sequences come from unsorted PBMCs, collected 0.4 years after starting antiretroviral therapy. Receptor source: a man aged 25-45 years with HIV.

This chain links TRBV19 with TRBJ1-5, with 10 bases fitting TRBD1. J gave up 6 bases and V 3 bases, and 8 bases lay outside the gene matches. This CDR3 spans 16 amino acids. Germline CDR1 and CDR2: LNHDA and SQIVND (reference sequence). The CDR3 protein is CASSMIWDRGSQPQHF. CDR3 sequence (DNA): TGTGCCAGTAGTATGATTTGGGACAGGGGTAGTCAGCCCCAGCATTTT.

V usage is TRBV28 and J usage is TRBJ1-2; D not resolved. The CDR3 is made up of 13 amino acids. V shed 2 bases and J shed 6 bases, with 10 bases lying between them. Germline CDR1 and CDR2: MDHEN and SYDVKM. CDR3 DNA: TGTGCCAGCAGTTTACGGGGAAGGCATGGCTACACCTTC. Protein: CASSLRGRHGYTF.

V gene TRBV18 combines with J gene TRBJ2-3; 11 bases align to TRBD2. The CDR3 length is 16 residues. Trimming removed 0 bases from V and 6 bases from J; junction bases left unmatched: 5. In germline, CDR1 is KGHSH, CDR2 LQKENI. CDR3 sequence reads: CASSPPSGGALDTQYF. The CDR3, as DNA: TGTGCCAGCTCACCACCTAGCGGGGGGGCTCTTGATACGCAGTATTTT.

The DNA for the CDR3 is TGTGCCAGCAGTCACCCCAGGGGGCCTACAGATACGCAGTATTTT. Protein: CASSHPRGPTDTQYF. This chain uses TRBV28 with TRBJ2-3; 8 nucleotides line up with TRBD1. The V gene's germline CDR1 is MDHEN and CDR2 SYDVKM. V lost 5 bases and J lost 3; bases outside the gene matches: 7. The CDR3 has 15 amino acids.

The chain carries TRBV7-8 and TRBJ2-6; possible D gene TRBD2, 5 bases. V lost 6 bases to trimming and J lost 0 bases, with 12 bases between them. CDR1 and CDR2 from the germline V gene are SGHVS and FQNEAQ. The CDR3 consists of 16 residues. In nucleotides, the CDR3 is TGTGCCAGCAGTAGTGACGGGATCTCTGGGGCCAACGTCCTGACTTTC. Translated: CASSSDGISGANVLTF.

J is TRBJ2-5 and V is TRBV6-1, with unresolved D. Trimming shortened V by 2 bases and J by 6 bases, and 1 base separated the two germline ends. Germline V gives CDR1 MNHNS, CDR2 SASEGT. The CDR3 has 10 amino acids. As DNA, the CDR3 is TGTGCCAGCAGTGAAAAGACCCAGTACTTC. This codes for CASSEKTQYF.

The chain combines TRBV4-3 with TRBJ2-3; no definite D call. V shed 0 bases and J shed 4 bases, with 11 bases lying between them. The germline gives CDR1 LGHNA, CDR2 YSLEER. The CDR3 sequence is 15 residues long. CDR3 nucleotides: TGCGCCAGCAGCCAAGATTTCGCCTACTCAGATACGCAGTATTTT. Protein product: CASSQDFAYSDTQYF.

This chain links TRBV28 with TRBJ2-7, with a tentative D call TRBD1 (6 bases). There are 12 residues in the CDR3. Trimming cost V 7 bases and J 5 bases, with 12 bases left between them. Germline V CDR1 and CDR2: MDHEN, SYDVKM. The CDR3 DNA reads TGTGCCAGCATTGACAGGATACACGAGCAGTACTTC. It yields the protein CASIDRIHEQYF.

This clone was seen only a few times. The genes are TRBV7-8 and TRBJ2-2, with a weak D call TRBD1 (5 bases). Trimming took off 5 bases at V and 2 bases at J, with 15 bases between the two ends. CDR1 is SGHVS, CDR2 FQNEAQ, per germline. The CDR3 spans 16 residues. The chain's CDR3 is CASSPGAFSNTGELFF. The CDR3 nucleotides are TGTGCCAGCAGCCCTGGGGCATTTAGTAACACCGGGGAGCTGTTTTTT. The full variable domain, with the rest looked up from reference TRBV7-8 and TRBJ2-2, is GAGVSQSPRYKVAKRGQDVALRCDPISGHVSLFWYQQALGQGPEFLTYFQNEAQLDKSGLPSDRFFAERPEGSVSTLKIQRTQQEDSAVYLCASSPGAFSNTGELFFGEGSRLTVL.